This T cell receptor beta chain stems from a study of T cell changes during pregnancy in multiple sclerosis. The assay was immunoSEQ multiplex PCR, and TCRdb's table has in-frame clones only and misses some. The sample contains 45,000 to 55,000 clones, about nine tenths of which appear only once. The TCR comes from a female donor in good health, enrolled as a control in a pregnancy study. Sequences were derived from CD4+ T cells from peripheral blood mononuclear cells, sampled after pregnancy.

The CDR3 DNA sequence: TGTGCCAGCAGCTTAGTGACAGGGGGCGCATATAGCAATCAGCCCCAGCATTTT. Encoded protein: CASSLVTGGAYSNQPQHF. J is TRBJ1-5 and V is TRBV7-9; 10 positions match TRBD1. The CDR3 runs 18 residues. The V and J ends lost 1 base and 0 bases, in that order; junction bases with no gene match: 6. The germline gives CDR1 SEHNR, CDR2 FQNEAQ (reference sequence).